Presented here are 20 T cell receptor beta chains from one specimen sequenced in a study of response to subunit inactivated influenza vaccine. MiXCR, run by TCRdb on the RT-PCR reads, gives a single entry per CDR3 protein. The top ten hold about a third of the sample, which has 150,000 to 200,000 distinct CDR3 sequences, 9.5% to 12% seen once. Sequencing was performed on CD8+ T cells sorted from PBMCs, taken around 25 months after vaccination. Source of these receptors: a man in his fifties or sixties who received an inactivated influenza vaccine.

This clonotype was counted only a few times. The chain combines TRBV7-2 with TRBJ2-3; D possibly uses TRBD1 or TRBD2 (5 bases each). This CDR3 spans 16 amino acids. The germline V and J ends were trimmed by 1 base and 2 bases, with 13 bases remaining between them. Germline-derived CDR1 and CDR2 are SGHTA and FQGNSA. CDR3 DNA sequence: TGTGCCAGCAGCTTAGGGTTTACGGGGCTCACAGATACGCAGTATTTT. Its translation is CASSLGFTGLTDTQYF.

With regard to this clonotype: An end of the junction does not agree with germline; a read error may underlie this. V usage is TRBV7-8 and J usage is TRBJ2-4, with 7 bases identical to TRBD2. Per the germline V gene, CDR1 is SGHVS and CDR2 is FQNEAQ. This CDR3 is 13 amino acids long. DNA for the CDR3: TGTGCCAGCAGCTTAGCGGTTGGTAGCGGGCAGGACTTC. Protein sequence: CASSLAVGSGQDF. The full variable domain, in which reference TRBV7-8 and TRBJ2-4 provide the parts outside the CDR3, is GAGVSQSPRYKVAKRGQDVALRCDPISGHVSLFWYQQALGQGPEFLTYFQNEAQLDKSGLPSDRFFAERPEGSVSTLKIQRTQQEDSAVYLCASSLAVGSGQDFGAGTRLSVL.

The chain recombines TRBV3-1 with TRBJ1-5; D unresolved. V was cut by 0 bases and J by 0 bases, with 3 bases left in between. Germline V lookup: CDR1 LGHDT, CDR2 YNNKEL (reference sequence). The CDR3 loop spans 14 amino acids. CDR3 DNA sequence: TGTGCCAGCAGCCAAGATTATAGCAATCAGCCCCAGCATTTT. Translating gives CASSQDYSNQPQHF.

This clonotype was found a few times. The V call is TRBV4-3, the J call TRBJ2-5, with D unclear. The CDR3 is made up of 14 amino acids. The germline V gene encodes CDR1 LGHNA and CDR2 YSLEER. Trimming removed 4 bases from V and 1 base from J, with 10 bases in between. CDR3 DNA sequence: TGCGCCAGCAGCCCTCTAAATCGCCAAGAGACCCAGTACTTC. This gives the protein CASSPLNRQETQYF.

The chain combines TRBV7-9 with TRBJ2-7, with a tentative D call TRBD2 (5 bases). The CDR3 has 16 residues. Looked up from germline, CDR1 is SEHNR and CDR2 is FQNEAQ (reference sequence). Trimming took 1 base from V and 6 from J, leaving 19 bases between them. The CDR3 spells CASSLEIRTLKAEQYF. The CDR3 nucleotides read TGTGCCAGCAGCTTAGAAATCAGGACTCTTAAGGCCGAGCAGTACTTC. Drawing the rest from reference TRBV7-9 and TRBJ2-7, the complete variable domain is DTGVSQNPRHKITKRGQNVTFRCDPISEHNRLYWYRQTLGQGPEFLTYFQNEAQLEKSRLLSDRFSAERPKGSFSTLEIQRTEQGDSAMYLCASSLEIRTLKAEQYFGPGTRLTVT.

This sequence joins TRBV4-1 and TRBJ2-7; D is ambiguous. V dropped 0 bases and J dropped 4 bases, with 7 bases sitting between them. This CDR3 contains 13 residues. Germline-derived CDR1 and CDR2 are MGHRA and YSYEKL. The CDR3 nucleotides read TGCGCCAGCAGCCAAGATCGACAATACGAGCAGTACTTC. Its protein product is CASSQDRQYEQYF.

This clonotype came up a few times. This sequence joins TRBV11-2 and TRBJ2-3; D possibly uses TRBD1 or TRBD2 (5 bases each). V was shortened by 2 bases and J by 4 bases, with 13 bases between the two germline ends. The CDR3 is 15 amino acids. Germline V gene data show CDR1 as SGHAT and CDR2 as FQNNGV. The CDR3 DNA reads TGTGCCAGCAGCTTATGGGTGGGGACGGCAGATACGCAGTATTTT. Protein sequence: CASSLWVGTADTQYF.

This sequence joins TRBV29-1 and TRBJ1-2; TRBD1 agrees at 7 bases. Trimming at V came to 6 bases and at J to 4 bases, leaving 11 bases not matched to a gene. This CDR3 is 14 amino acids long. Germline V lookup: CDR1 SQVTM, CDR2 ANQGSEA. The CDR3 bases are TGCAGCGTCCTGGACAGGAGCTCTTCCTATGGCTACACCTTC. Translation gives CSVLDRSSSYGYTF.

The table lists this clonotype with many counts. J is TRBJ2-7 and V is TRBV11-2, with 14 bases fitting TRBD2. The CDR3 spans 15 residues. Losses at the gene ends were 5 bases for V and 4 bases for J; bases not matched to a gene: 4. CDR1 is SGHAT, CDR2 FQNNGV, per germline. As DNA, the CDR3 is TGTGCCAGCAGCGTGGGACTAGCGGGAGTATACGAGCAGTACTTC. Translated: CASSVGLAGVYEQYF. The entire variable domain, with the rest obtained from reference TRBV11-2 and TRBJ2-7, is as follows: EAGVAQSPRYKIIEKRQSVAFWCNPISGHATLYWYQQILGQGPKLLIQFQNNGVVDDSQLPKDRFSAERLKGVDSTLKIQPAKLEDSAVYLCASSVGLAGVYEQYFGPGTRLTVT.

The table lists this clonotype with a few counts. The gene calls are TRBV7-6 and TRBJ1-1; no clear D. V was trimmed by 1 base and J by 5 bases, leaving 11 bases between them. Germline V gene lookup returns CDR1 SGHVS and CDR2 FNYEAQ. The CDR3 contains 14 residues. This CDR3 reads CASSLGVMGTEAFF. CDR3 bases: TGTGCCAGCAGCTTAGGGGTTATGGGGACTGAAGCTTTCTTT.

The chain recombines TRBV29-1 with TRBJ2-7; possibly TRBD2 for D (5 bases). Trimming took off 6 bases at V and 0 bases at J, with 12 bases between the two ends. CDR1 and CDR2 (germline): SQVTM, ANQGSEA. The CDR3 consists of 13 residues. As DNA, the CDR3 is TGCAGCGTAGCAGCGGATAGCTCCTACGAGCAGTACTTC. This gives the protein CSVAADSSYEQYF.

The chain joins TRBV7-8 to TRBJ2-3, with TRBD1 identical over 8 bases. V was pared by 1 base and J by 4 bases, with 7 bases of the junction left unmatched. There are 16 residues in the CDR3. Germline V gives CDR1 SGHVS, CDR2 FQNEAQ. This CDR3 reads CASSLVGAGGPDTQYF. As DNA, the CDR3 is TGTGCCAGCAGCTTAGTGGGTGCAGGGGGCCCAGATACGCAGTATTTT.

The V and J genes are TRBV20-1 and TRBJ2-1; D call uncertain. Germline CDR1 reads DFQATT; CDR2 reads SNEGSKA (reference sequence). With 3 bases removed from V and 1 base from J, the gap between germline ends came to 16 bases. The CDR3 runs 16 residues. The CDR3 sequence: CSASGQVLSSYNEQFF. The CDR3 bases are TGCAGTGCTAGCGGGCAGGTTTTGAGTTCCTACAATGAGCAGTTCTTC.

The rearrangement links TRBV12-3 or TRBV12-4 to TRBJ1-5; the D is unclear. Trimming pared 5 bases from V and 2 bases from J, leaving 7 bases between. The CDR3 loop spans 13 amino acids. CDR3 sequence reads: CASSVVGNQPQHF. The CDR3 region has the DNA TGTGCCAGCAGTGTCGTGGGCAATCAGCCCCAGCATTTT.

This clonotype was seen only a few times. V usage is TRBV29-1 and J usage is TRBJ2-1, with a tentative D call TRBD2 (6 bases). Germline values: CDR1 SQVTM, CDR2 ANQGSEA. This CDR3 is 10 amino acids long. V was pared by 6 bases and J by 13 bases, with 13 bases between. The CDR3: CSVLRLVQFF. CDR3 in DNA: TGCAGCGTCCTTAGACTAGTCCAGTTCTTC.

The V and J genes are TRBV6-5 and TRBJ2-3; 10 nucleotides align to TRBD2. Trimming took 2 bases from V and 2 from J; bases not matched to a gene: 7. Germline loops: CDR1 MNHEY, CDR2 SVGAGI. The CDR3 is made up of 17 amino acids. Written as DNA, the CDR3 is TGTGCCAGCAGTTACGACGGACTAGCGGATACCACAGATACGCAGTATTTT. This gives the protein CASSYDGLADTTDTQYF.

This chain joins TRBV28 and TRBJ2-3; 12 bases agree with TRBD2. The CDR3 loop spans 16 amino acids. V dropped 6 bases and J dropped 4; count of bases not matched to a gene: 8. Germline assignment: CDR1 MDHEN and CDR2 SYDVKM. The CDR3 reads CASSRILAGGPDTQYF. For the CDR3, the DNA is TGTGCCAGCAGCCGCATACTAGCGGGAGGACCAGATACGCAGTATTTT.

This clonotype was counted at least ten times. V usage is TRBV12-3 or TRBV12-4 and J usage is TRBJ2-3; D may be TRBD2 (6 bases). The CDR3 is 14 amino acids. V was pared by 6 bases and J by 4 bases, with 14 bases between. CDR3 coding DNA: TGTGCCAGCAGGCGTCGACTAGATTCAGATACGCAGTATTTT. Amino acid sequence: CASRRRLDSDTQYF.

The chain couples TRBV3-1 to TRBJ1-5; D is unresolved. Trimming stripped 0 bases from V and 4 bases from J, with 1 base between. Germline CDR1 LGHDT, CDR2 YNNKEL (reference sequence). This CDR3 has 12 amino acids. CDR3 amino acids: CASSQENQPQHF. The CDR3 DNA sequence: TGTGCCAGCAGCCAAGAGAATCAGCCCCAGCATTTT.

The rearrangement joins TRBV4-1 to TRBJ1-3, with TRBD1 as a possible D gene (6 bases). The ends were cut back, 2 bases at V and 4 bases at J, with 18 bases in the middle. The germline gives CDR1 MGHRA, CDR2 YSYEKL. The CDR3 has 17 amino acids. CDR3 in amino acids: CASSQSYPGDAGNTIYF. CDR3 DNA sequence: TGCGCCAGCAGCCAATCGTACCCAGGGGATGCGGGAAACACCATATATTTT.